This entry is about one T cell receptor beta chain. From germline, CDR1 is LGHNA and CDR2 YNFKEQ. V was pared by 4 bases and J by 1 base, with 8 bases of the junction left unmatched. CDR3 length: 17 residues. This entry belongs to a study of PD-L1 blockade in urothelial cancer. Overall study: Male sex and bladder-origin urothelial cancer characterized about 85% of the 29 patients. Across blood samples, T cells had a median count of 141,255. Of prior chemotherapy regimens, patients had received between 0 and 3.

The data were produced by immunoSEQ multiplex PCR, yet TCRdb's version contains in-frame clones alone and is incomplete. Among more than 60,000 clones listed, 85% to 90% were seen once. Time point here: peripheral blood 6 weeks after treatment start. Every patient provided from 1 to 8 samples, collected pretreatment and on-treatment. The V gene is TRBV4-2, the J gene TRBJ1-3, with TRBD1 identical over 9 bases. This TCR was sampled from a man aged 55-75 years with urothelial cancer. The sample consisted of PBMCs, taken around atezolizumab (anti-PD-L1) treatment. CDR3 sequence (DNA): TGTGCCAGCAGCCCCCTACTACAGGGGGCATCTGGAAACACCATATATTTT. Translation: CASSPLLQGASGNTIYF.